The 3 T cell receptor beta chains reported below all come from one sample, sequenced in a study of blood T cell repertoires in COVID-19. Assay used: immunoSEQ multiplex PCR; TCRdb lists only in-frame clones, some missing. This sample carries more than 100,000 clones, roughly four fifths of them seen once, and the ten largest clones take about a sixth. The source material was peripheral blood. The origin of the receptors is a woman aged 50 to 65 with acute or convalescent COVID-19.

This clone has more than one count but fewer than ten. The chain employs TRBV12-3 or TRBV12-4 and TRBJ2-1; no firm D call. CDR3 size: 12 residues. V was trimmed by 3 bases and J by 5 bases, leaving 5 bases between them. The CDR3 DNA reads TGTGCCAGCAGTTTCATTGACAATGAGCAGTTCTTC. Protein sequence: CASSFIDNEQFF.

The chain is built from TRBV19 and TRBJ2-1; 8 positions match TRBD1. Germline V gene data show CDR1 as LNHDA and CDR2 as SQIVND (reference sequence). The CDR3 is made up of 15 amino acids. The junction had 7 bases not matched to a gene; V was cut back by 4 bases and J by 5 bases. CDR3 region: CASSSDRGIHNEQFF. In DNA, the CDR3 is TGTGCCAGTAGTAGCGACAGGGGTATTCACAATGAGCAGTTCTTC.

This chain joins TRBV7-8 and TRBJ2-7, with 8 bases identical to TRBD2. V lost 4 bases to trimming and J lost 4 bases; unmatched junction nucleotides: 18. Germline V lookup: CDR1 SGHVS, CDR2 FQNEAQ. The CDR3 is 18 residues long. Written as DNA, the CDR3 is TGTGCCAGCAGCTACAAAGGGCGGGGGGCCATTCTAGGATACGAGCAGTACTTC. Protein: CASSYKGRGAILGYEQYF.